This T cell receptor (beta chain) was retrieved from a study of blood T cell repertoires in COVID-19 (dated by TCRdb to 2018 to 2020). About the investigation overall: Samples covering the acute and convalescent phases of COVID-19 were provided by collaborators in the United States, Italy and Spain. Nearly every sample came with metadata listing a de-identified subject ID, COVID-19 status, age in years and sex. The repertoires were released in a freely available public database meant as a resource for research on the immune response to SARS-CoV-2. Deeply sampled blood TCRbeta repertoires from subjects exposed to, actively infected with, or recovered from COVID-19 were included in the dataset. Samples were obtained from the ongoing ImmuneRACE study (first 160 participants) and from about 1,300 subjects provided by 6 global collaborators. The prospective study material was composed of cDNA or gDNA derived from T cells, B-cell-depleted T cells, or PBMCs. Where available, HLA class I and class II types were obtained from metadata supplied by the sample provider rather than from assay-based typing.

Study-wide findings and limitations: The quantity of clinical and demographic metadata differed by source and by participant and was supplied without curation.

In Seattle, one collaborating source enrolled patients while the infection was active and tracked those patients longitudinally over the course of disease. The collaborating institutions used their own protocols to collect whole blood in K2EDTA tubes. For TCRbeta analysis, collaborators shipped samples as frozen whole blood, isolated PBMCs, or DNA extracted from either of those sample types. V was cut back by 1 base and J by 4 bases, leaving a gap of 10 bases between them. CDR1 MGHRA and CDR2 YSYEKL were looked up in the germline V gene. Measured from the cysteine to the phenylalanine, the CDR3 is 14 residues long. The CDR3 DNA has 42 bases and is translated from base 1. TCRbeta CDR3 regions were amplified from genomic DNA using the immunoSEQ Assay, a bias-controlled multiplex PCR. For the original study's pipeline: Nucleated cell counts per sample were estimated from amplification of reference gene primers within the assay. To quantify the absolute abundance of each unique TCRbeta CDR3 rearrangement, sequence reads were collapsed and filtered. For each sample, productive Simpson clonality was calculated as the square root of Simpson's diversity index across productive rearrangements. TCRdb limited this immuneACCESS table to in-frame rearrangements with V and J called. A share of clones is missing; checked studies link under half to unresolved V genes, and the rest is unexplained. Clonal size and the V and J genes are those of that table, whereas D and trimming came from the DNA. Within this sample are over 150,000 clones, with 65% to 85% of them counted one time only. Over 6.5% of the sample comes from the top ten.

About this clone itself: Its antigen is currently not known. One base away there is no much larger clone; base qualities are not given.

Sequences were obtained from peripheral blood. The receptor's source is a woman in her 40s with COVID-19, enrolled during active disease. The receptor chain draws on TRBV4-1 and TRBJ1-2; TRBD1 might be the D gene, on 5 matching bases. The DNA reads as follows: TGCGCCAGCAGCCAAGGGGGGGGTGCCTATGGCTACACCTTC. Translated, this is CASSQGGGAYGYTF.